This section outlines one T cell receptor beta chain sequence together with its context. Original data processing: By means of reference gene primer amplification, nucleated cell counts were estimated. Assay used: immunoSEQ multiplex PCR; TCRdb lists only in-frame clones, some missing. The V and J calls and clone size are taken from that table; D and trimming were inferred from the DNA. The repertoire consists of over 150,000 clones, with over 70% occurring once and the leading ten covering around 2.8%. The sample comes from a study of blood T cell repertoires in COVID-19. Study details: Italy, Spain and the United States were the sources of the convalescent and acute COVID-19 samples. In each case, the material was cDNA or gDNA derived from T cells, B-cell-depleted T cells, or PBMCs.

This TCR came from a man in his 70s with acute or convalescent COVID-19. The source material was peripheral blood.

CDR3 coding DNA: TGCGCCAGCAGCTTGGGAGGGGACAGGCTCGCAACGGGAGGAAACACCATATATTTT. This gives the protein CASSLGGDRLATGGNTIYF. The chain is built from TRBV5-1 and TRBJ1-3, with 8 nucleotides matching TRBD1. CDR3 length equals 19 residues. Germline CDR1 SGHRS, CDR2 YFSETQ. V was pared by 0 bases and J by 4 bases, with 15 bases of the junction left unmatched. The variable domain in full, with the rest retrieved from reference TRBV5-1 and TRBJ1-3, is KAGVTQTPRYLIKTRGQQVTLSCSPISGHRSVSWYQQTPGQGLQFLFEYFSETQRNKGNFPGRFSGRQFSNSRSEMNVSTLELGDSALYLCASSLGGDRLATGGNTIYFGEGSWLTVV.